This TCR beta chain was observed in a study of OX40 agonist ivuxolimab in advanced cancers. Study details: Dose-escalation patients were diagnosed with hepatocellular carcinoma, melanoma, renal cell cancer or head and neck cancer. Subjects had a mean age of around 60 years, with a range of about 23 to 79; just over 80% were male. Around 40% of patients had received prior checkpoint inhibitor therapy. Notes on the study in general: CD4+ T cells averaged fewer expanded clones than CD8+ T cells.

Of note for this clone: Its antigen is as yet unknown.

Assay used: immunoSEQ multiplex PCR; TCRdb lists only in-frame clones, some missing. Altogether under 60,000 clones are present, approximately 94% being singletons, with the ten largest covering around 12%. CDR3 length equals 15 residues. The J segment lost 7 bases and the V segment lost 3 bases, leaving 9 bases of the junction unmatched. Germline V CDR1 and CDR2: SGHVS, FNYEAQ. The source of this sequence is an adult with an advanced solid tumor such as melanoma, head and neck, liver or kidney cancer. This chain connects TRBV7-6 to TRBJ2-1; 7 bases match TRBD2. The sequences come from CD4+ or CD8+ T cells sorted from blood, collected in a trial of the OX40 agonist ivuxolimab. The CDR3 DNA reads TGTGCCAGCAGCTTCCGAAGGCTAGCGGCGAATGAGCAGTTCTTC. It encodes CASSFRRLAANEQFF.